The 28 T cell receptor beta chains listed next were all sequenced from one sample in a study of cytomegalovirus exposure and HLA in healthy donors. Vbeta (60) and Jbeta (13) primers were used in the PCR. Assay used: immunoSEQ multiplex PCR; TCRdb lists only in-frame clones, some missing. Among fewer than 85,000 clones, approximately 70% were seen once, and the ten largest hold 8.5% to 14%. Material: PBMCs. The receptor source for this set is a woman aged 40 to 49 in good health and CMV-seropositive.

This clone was seen a single time. The chain uses TRBV4-3 and TRBJ1-5; the match to TRBD1 covers 9 bases. The V and J ends lost 4 bases and 4 bases, in that order; junction bases with no gene match: 5. The CDR3 length is 15 residues. Looked up from germline, CDR1 is LGHNA and CDR2 is YSLEER. CDR3 sequence reads: CASSLTTGGNQPQHF. The DNA for the CDR3 is TGCGCCAGCAGCCTTACGACAGGGGGTAATCAGCCCCAGCATTTT.

The rearrangement links TRBV7-9 to TRBJ1-1; no clear D. Germline lookup yields CDR1 SEHNR and CDR2 FQNEAQ (reference sequence). CDR3 length: 15 amino acids. V was clipped by 1 base and J by 1 base, with 10 bases between them. For the CDR3, the DNA is TGTGCCAGCAGCTTAGGTCGACAAAGGAACACTGAAGCTTTCTTT. Protein product: CASSLGRQRNTEAFF. The full variable domain, rest sourced from reference TRBV7-9 and TRBJ1-1, is DTGVSQNPRHKITKRGQNVTFRCDPISEHNRLYWYRQTLGQGPEFLTYFQNEAQLEKSRLLSDRFSAERPKGSFSTLEIQRTEQGDSAMYLCASSLGRQRNTEAFFGQGTRLTVV.

The chain combines TRBV19 with TRBJ1-2; 7 bases fit TRBD1. V lost 4 bases and J lost 6; bases outside the gene matches: 2. CDR3 size: 12 residues. Germline V gene lookup returns CDR1 LNHDA and CDR2 SQIVND (reference sequence). CDR3 sequence reads: CASSRQGDGYTF. In DNA form, the CDR3 reads TGTGCCAGTAGTAGACAGGGAGATGGCTACACCTTC.

CDR3 amino acids: CASSVVGGYNTEAFF. DNA for the CDR3: TGTGCCAGCAGCGTAGTCGGGGGGTACAACACTGAAGCTTTCTTT. The chain carries TRBV9 and TRBJ1-1, with a weak D call TRBD1 (5 bases). The CDR3 extends over 15 amino acids. The V gene lost 0 bases and the J gene lost 2 bases, with 11 bases spanning the gap. The germline V gene has CDR1 SGDLS and CDR2 YYNGEE. Combining the CDR3 with reference TRBV9 and TRBJ1-1 gives the whole variable domain DSGVTQTPKHLITATGQRVTLRCSPRSGDLSVYWYQQSLDQGLQFLIQYYNGEERAKGNILERFSAQQFPDLHSELNLSSLELGDSALYFCASSVVGGYNTEAFFGQGTRLTVV.

CDR3 residues: CASSVKGHDEQYF. DNA for the CDR3: TGCGCCAGCAGTGTTAAGGGGCACGACGAGCAGTACTTC. The chain uses TRBV10-1 and TRBJ2-7; weak D call: TRBD1 (5 bases). V lost 4 bases and J 5 bases, leaving 12 bases between the germline ends. This CDR3 region has 13 residues. Looked up from germline, CDR1 is WNHNN and CDR2 is SYGVQD (reference sequence).

This clone was seen a few times. The V gene is TRBV6-6, the J gene TRBJ1-1; 10 positions match TRBD1. J gave up 7 bases and V 5 bases, and 4 bases lay outside the gene matches. The CDR3 extends over 13 amino acids. Germline CDR1 and CDR2: MNHNY and SVGAGI (reference sequence). The CDR3 DNA sequence: TGTGCCAGCAGTGCGACAGGGGGCGGTGAAGCTTTCTTT. Its protein is CASSATGGGEAFF.

This rearrangement joins TRBV27 to TRBJ1-1; D is unclear. Germline V gene data show CDR1 as MNHEY and CDR2 as SMNVEV (reference sequence). Trimming removed 10 bases at V and 2 bases at J, with 17 bases between. This CDR3 contains 14 residues. CDR3 in DNA: TGTGCCACAAGGGAGCCATGGGATAACACTGAAGCTTTCTTT. Translation gives CATREPWDNTEAFF.

This clone was seen only once. This rearrangement joins TRBV4-1 to TRBJ1-5, with 7 positions matching TRBD1. Germline trimming cut 3 bases from V and 1 base from J; bases unmatched to any gene: 9. The CDR3 is 17 residues long. Germline lookup yields CDR1 MGHRA and CDR2 YSYEKL. CDR3 sequence reads: CASSHIGGGASNQPQHF. Here the CDR3 DNA reads TGCGCCAGCAGCCACATCGGAGGGGGCGCGAGCAATCAGCCCCAGCATTTT.

This clone was found many times. The chain is built from TRBV7-2 and TRBJ1-1; 8 positions agree with TRBD1. CDR1 SGHTA and CDR2 FQGNSA come from the germline V gene. V shed 6 bases and J 10 bases; nucleotides not matched to a gene: 10. There are 13 residues in the CDR3. CDR3 amino acids: CASSSNRGFVAFF. In DNA, the CDR3 is TGTGCCAGCAGTTCCAACAGGGGGTTTGTAGCTTTCTTT.

The CDR3 reads CASLRTGVTGELFF. In DNA, the CDR3 is TGTGCCAGCTTAAGGACAGGGGTCACCGGGGAGCTGTTTTTT. V usage is TRBV27 and J usage is TRBJ2-2, with 9 positions matching TRBD1. Trimming removed 8 bases from V and 4 bases from J; junction bases left unmatched: 5. This CDR3 is 14 amino acids long. Germline V lookup: CDR1 MNHEY, CDR2 SMNVEV (reference sequence).

The chain joins TRBV27 to TRBJ2-1; D is perhaps TRBD1 (6 bases). The CDR3 covers 13 residues. Per the germline V gene, CDR1 is MNHEY and CDR2 is SMNVEV (reference sequence). Between the trimmed V and J ends, which lost 1 base and 6 bases, there was a span of 7 bases. The CDR3 here is CASSLLGGNEQFF. The CDR3 coding sequence is TGTGCCAGCAGTTTATTAGGGGGCAATGAGCAGTTCTTC.

The J gene is TRBJ1-5, the V gene TRBV7-2; 8 positions agree with TRBD1. Germline V gene lookup returns CDR1 SGHTA and CDR2 FQGNSA. V was clipped by 5 bases and J by 5 bases; unmatched bases: 5. The CDR3 runs 14 residues. CDR3 sequence: CASSPRQGHQPQHF. The CDR3 DNA reads TGTGCCAGCAGCCCCCGACAGGGGCATCAGCCCCAGCATTTT.

The CDR3 loop is CAWSSGGEYEQYF. The CDR3 nucleotides read TGTGCCTGGAGTAGTGGGGGCGAGTACGAGCAGTACTTC. The chain recombines TRBV30 with TRBJ2-7, with a tentative D call TRBD1 (6 bases). V was pared by 2 bases and J by 4 bases, with 12 bases between. This CDR3 is 13 amino acids long. The V gene's germline CDR1 is GTSNPN and CDR2 SVGIG (reference sequence).

V gene TRBV6-6 combines with J gene TRBJ1-4; tentatively, D is TRBD1 (5 bases). This CDR3 spans 14 amino acids. Germline CDR1 and CDR2: MNHNY and SVGAGI (reference sequence). V was clipped by 4 bases and J by 10 bases, with 16 bases between them. The DNA for the CDR3 is TGTGCCAGCAGTTCACGGGGCCCGGGGGGAAAACTGTTTTTT. It codes for CASSSRGPGGKLFF.

This chain links TRBV5-1 with TRBJ1-4; a weak D match, TRBD1 (6 bases). Trimming shortened V by 3 bases and J by 2 bases, and 11 bases separated the two germline ends. CDR3 size: 15 residues. Germline CDR1 and CDR2: SGHRS and YFSETQ. Here the CDR3 reads CASSSQGKTNEKLFF. The DNA of the CDR3 is TGCGCCAGCAGCTCTCAGGGGAAGACTAATGAAAAACTGTTTTTT.

This clone was counted a few times. This chain joins TRBV13 and TRBJ1-1, with D uncertain. CDR1 and CDR2 (germline): PRHDT, FYEKMQ (reference sequence). The CDR3 has 13 residues. With 3 bases removed from V and 0 bases from J, the gap between germline ends came to 5 bases. The CDR3 region has the DNA TGTGCCAGCAGCTTCGAGTTGAACACTGAAGCTTTCTTT. This codes for CASSFELNTEAFF.

V usage is TRBV28 and J usage is TRBJ2-3, with D perhaps TRBD1 (6 bases). CDR1 is MDHEN and CDR2 is SYDVKM in the germline V gene. Trimming removed 5 bases at V and 2 bases at J, with 11 bases between. The CDR3 is 14 residues long. The CDR3 bases are TGTGCCAGCAGTCTTAGGGGACACACAGATACGCAGTATTTT. It yields the protein CASSLRGHTDTQYF.

The V call is TRBV5-1, the J call TRBJ2-7, with 8 bases matching TRBD2. The CDR3 totals 15 residues. V lost 3 bases to trimming and J lost 0 bases; unmatched junction nucleotides: 5. From germline, CDR1 is SGHRS and CDR2 YFSETQ. This CDR3 is CASSSTSGGSYEQYF. DNA for the CDR3: TGCGCCAGCAGCTCTACTAGCGGCGGCTCCTACGAGCAGTACTTC.

The chain carries TRBV30 and TRBJ2-7; possibly TRBD1 for D (6 bases). CDR3 length equals 13 residues. The V end was cut by 3 bases, the J end by 4 bases, with 13 bases between. CDR1 and CDR2 (germline): GTSNPN, SVGIG (reference sequence). The CDR3 loop is CAWSKSQGYEQYF. The CDR3 region has the DNA TGTGCCTGGAGCAAATCACAGGGTTACGAGCAGTACTTC.

J is TRBJ2-1 and V is TRBV5-4; 12 bases match TRBD2. V dropped 0 bases and J dropped 9; count of bases not matched to a gene: 7. Germline lookup yields CDR1 SGHNT and CDR2 YYREEE (reference sequence). This CDR3 is built from 16 residues. The CDR3 DNA reads TGTGCCAGCAGCTTGGGGTCTAGCGGGGGGGCTAGTGAGCAGTTCTTC. It translates to CASSLGSSGGASEQFF.

This sequence joins TRBV5-1 and TRBJ2-2, with D possibly being TRBD2 (6 bases). Trimming took 4 bases from V and 6 from J, leaving 13 bases between them. Germline assignment: CDR1 SGHRS and CDR2 YFSETQ. There are 14 residues in the CDR3. CDR3 region: CASSPSSGAGELFF. CDR3 in DNA: TGCGCCAGCAGCCCGTCTTCGGGGGCCGGGGAGCTGTTTTTT. Looking up the rest from reference TRBV5-1 and TRBJ2-2 gives the full variable domain: KAGVTQTPRYLIKTRGQQVTLSCSPISGHRSVSWYQQTPGQGLQFLFEYFSETQRNKGNFPGRFSGRQFSNSRSEMNVSTLELGDSALYLCASSPSSGAGELFFGEGSRLTVL.

This clone was seen more than once but under ten times. The rearrangement joins TRBV28 to TRBJ1-1, with D unclear. The V gene's germline CDR1 is MDHEN and CDR2 SYDVKM. The V end lost 9 bases, the J end lost 4 bases, and 15 bases lay between the germline ends. The CDR3 is 13 residues long. Here the CDR3 reads CASTPGQITEAFF. CDR3 sequence (DNA): TGTGCCAGTACCCCTGGGCAGATCACTGAAGCTTTCTTT.

The genes are TRBV30 and TRBJ2-3, with TRBD2 matching over 7 bases. Per germline, CDR1 GTSNPN and CDR2 SVGIG (reference sequence). With 1 base clipped from V and 2 bases from J, the junction kept 9 bases outside the gene matches. CDR3 length: 16 amino acids. The CDR3 is CAWSDHPLADTDTQYF. The DNA of the CDR3 is TGTGCCTGGAGTGATCATCCTCTAGCGGACACAGATACGCAGTATTTT.

The genes are TRBV6-5 and TRBJ2-3; TRBD1 aligns across 7 bases. The CDR3 loop spans 15 amino acids. Germline V CDR1 and CDR2: MNHEY, SVGAGI. The trim removed 6 bases at V and 6 bases at J, leaving 12 bases unmatched. The CDR3 nucleotides read TGTGCCAGCAGCCCCGGAAGGGGGCCTGGGGATACGCAGTATTTT. It is translated as CASSPGRGPGDTQYF.

A few counts support this clone. The chain recombines TRBV6-1 with TRBJ2-1; D gene uncertain. In germline, CDR1 is MNHNS, CDR2 SASEGT. The CDR3 length is 12 residues. V shed 2 bases and J shed 10 bases, with 9 bases lying between them. The CDR3 DNA is TGTGCCAGCAGTGAATATGGAGAGGAGCAGTTCTTC. This encodes CASSEYGEEQFF.

The chain combines TRBV4-1 with TRBJ2-6; TRBD2 is a possible D gene (5 bases). V lost 0 bases to trimming and J lost 0 bases, with 9 bases between them. This CDR3 has 17 residues. Germline values: CDR1 MGHRA, CDR2 YSYEKL. The chain's CDR3 is CASSQDTDYSGANVLTF. CDR3 nucleotide sequence: TGCGCCAGCAGCCAAGATACAGACTACTCTGGGGCCAACGTCCTGACTTTC.

V and J are TRBV7-9 and TRBJ1-2; tentatively, D is TRBD1 (5 bases). CDR1 is SEHNR and CDR2 is FQNEAQ in the germline V gene (reference sequence). CDR3 length equals 14 residues. Between the trimmed V and J ends, which lost 8 bases and 6 bases, there was a span of 19 bases. The CDR3 DNA reads as TGTGCCAGCGATAGGGGCTCCATCGTTGATGGCTACACCTTC. Translating gives CASDRGSIVDGYTF.

The chain carries TRBV6-1 and TRBJ2-7; 8 nucleotides agree with TRBD1. The CDR3 has 14 amino acids. V lost 7 bases, J lost 4 bases, and 9 bases stayed unmatched. From germline, CDR1 is MNHNS and CDR2 SASEGT. In nucleotides, the CDR3 is TGTGCCAGCACCTCCGGGACAGGTTATTACGAGCAGTACTTC. Residues: CASTSGTGYYEQYF.